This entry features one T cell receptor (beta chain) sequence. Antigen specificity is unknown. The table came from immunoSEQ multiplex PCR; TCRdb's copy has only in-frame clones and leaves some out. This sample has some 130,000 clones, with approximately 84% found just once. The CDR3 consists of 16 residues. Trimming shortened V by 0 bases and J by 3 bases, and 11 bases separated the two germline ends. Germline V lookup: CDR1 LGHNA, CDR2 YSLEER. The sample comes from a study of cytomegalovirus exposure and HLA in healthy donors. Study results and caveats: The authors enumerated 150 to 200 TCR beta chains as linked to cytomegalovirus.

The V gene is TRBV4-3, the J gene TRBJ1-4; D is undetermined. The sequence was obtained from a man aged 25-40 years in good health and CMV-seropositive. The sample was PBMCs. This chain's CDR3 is CASSQDLQPANEKLFF. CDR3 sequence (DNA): TGCGCCAGCAGCCAAGATTTACAGCCAGCTAATGAAAAACTGTTTTTT.